This T cell receptor beta chain was retrieved from a study of regulatory T cells in long-lasting Graves disease. Looking at the study overall: More than 5 years of antithyroid drugs with positive TSH receptor antibodies defined persistent Graves' disease.

This CDR3 comprises 14 residues. V lost 6 bases and J 8 bases, leaving 16 bases between the germline ends. Ten or more counts support this clonotype. Its antigen remains unknown. Time point here: persistent/refractory GD, antithyroid drugs over 5 years with positive TRAb. PBMC-derived RNA was used for the TCR library. Broader study findings: Persistent disease preferred TRBV28, TRBJ1-2 and TRBJ2-5; new disease, TRBV20-1 and TRBJ2-1. Persistent Graves' disease cases displayed lower TCR diversity than newly diagnosed ones.

With iRepertoire HTBI primers and Arm-PCR of CDR3 regions, TCR beta libraries were built. In the original analysis: Sequenced samples collectively carried around 60 TRBV and over 11 TRBJ segments. Via MiXCR, TCRdb re-called the multiplex PCR reads, giving one row per CDR3 protein. These V and J calls derive from TCRdb rather than the authors' analysis. The data contain 430,000 or so distinct CDR3 sequences, around 20% of them singletons. Source: peripheral blood mononuclear cells (PBMCs), taken when the disease was refractory, from a patient treated with antithyroid drugs. This rearrangement joins TRBV12-3 or TRBV12-4 to TRBJ1-4, with D maybe TRBD1 (5 bases). The TCR was taken from a female donor with Graves disease. The CDR3 sequence is CASRTGTREEKLFF. The CDR3 DNA sequence: TGTGCCAGCAGAACCGGGACTCGGGAGGAAAAACTGTTTTTT.